The sequence of this T cell receptor beta chain was determined in a study of radiation and T cells in renal cell carcinoma. Study-level information: Nephrectomy followed 15 Gy stereotactic body radiation by 4 weeks. Study results and caveats: From baseline, blood top tumor clonotypes peaked at 2 weeks post-radiation. Without pretreatment biopsies, baseline tumor clonotype presence was undetermined.

TCRdb's copy holds only in-frame clones and misses some; the assay was immunoSEQ multiplex PCR. The profile shows 110,000 to 150,000 clones, over 80% of them singletons. As for time point: baseline pretreatment blood. This sample's treatment: 15 Gy SBRT to primary tumor, nephrectomy 4 weeks later. The patient's renal cell carcinoma had clear cell pathology. In the case of this clone: Its target is not known.

The CDR3 is 16 residues long. Trimming took 6 bases from V and 0 from J, leaving 17 bases between them. Germline CDR1 reads SEHNR; CDR2 reads FQNEAQ (reference sequence). The chain couples TRBV7-9 to TRBJ1-1; D remains unclear. The sample was blood, taken from a patient whose treatment included radiotherapy and nephrectomy. The sequence came from a woman aged 45-60 years with renal cell carcinoma. CDR3 sequence (DNA): TGTGCCAGCAGACGAATTGGTCAGGTTATGAACACTGAAGCTTTCTTT. Its translation: CASRRIGQVMNTEAFF.